The entry that follows covers one TCR beta chain sequence. Produced via immunoSEQ multiplex PCR; TCRdb's table is partial and in-frame only. This sample has tens of thousands of clones, with 90% found just once. The CDR3 length is 15 residues. Germline-derived CDR1 and CDR2 are SNHLY and FYNNEI. J lost 7 bases, V lost 8 bases, and 15 bases had no gene match. The data originate from a study of T cell changes during pregnancy in multiple sclerosis. This TCR was recovered from a female donor with multiple sclerosis, enrolled in a pregnancy study. The V gene is TRBV2, the J gene TRBJ1-2; TRBD1 matches at 8 bases. This material consisted of peripheral blood, taken in the third trimester of pregnancy. The CDR3 DNA is TGTGCCAGCCAGAGAGACAGGGGAACTTTACGTGGCTACACCTTC. This codes for CASQRDRGTLRGYTF.